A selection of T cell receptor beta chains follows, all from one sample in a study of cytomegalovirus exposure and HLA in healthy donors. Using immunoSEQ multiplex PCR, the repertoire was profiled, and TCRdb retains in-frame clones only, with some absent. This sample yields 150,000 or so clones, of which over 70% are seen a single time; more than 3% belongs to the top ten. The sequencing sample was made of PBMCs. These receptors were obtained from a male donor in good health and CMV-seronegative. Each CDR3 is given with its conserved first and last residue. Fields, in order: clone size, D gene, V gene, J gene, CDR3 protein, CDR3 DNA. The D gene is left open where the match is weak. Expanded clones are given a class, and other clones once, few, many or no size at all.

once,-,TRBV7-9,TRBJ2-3,CSSSPRAGADTQYF,TGTTCCAGCAGCCCGAGGGCGGGGGCGGATACGCAGTATTTT
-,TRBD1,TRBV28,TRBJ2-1,CASSATGSYNEQFF,TGTGCCAGCAGTGCGACAGGGAGCTACAATGAGCAGTTCTTC
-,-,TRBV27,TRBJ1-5,CASSPQGNNQPQHF,TGTGCCAGCAGTCCCCAGGGGAACAATCAGCCCCAGCATTTT
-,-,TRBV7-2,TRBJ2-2,CASSLAPSNTGELFF,TGTGCCAGCAGCTTAGCCCCCTCGAACACCGGGGAGCTGTTTTTT
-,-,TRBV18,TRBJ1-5,CASSRTEGNQPQHF,TGTGCCAGCTCGCGGACAGAGGGCAATCAGCCCCAGCATTTT
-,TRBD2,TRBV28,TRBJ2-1,CASTSPTSGSPLGKFF,TGTGCCAGCACCTCCCCGACTAGCGGGAGCCCCCTAGGAAAGTTCTTC
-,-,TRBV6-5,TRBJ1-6,CASSYRDTNSPLHF,TGTGCCAGCAGTTACCGGGACACGAATTCACCCCTCCACTTT
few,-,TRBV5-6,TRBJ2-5,CASSLRLAEETQYF,TGTGCCAGCAGCTTGAGGCTAGCTGAGGAGACCCAGTACTTC
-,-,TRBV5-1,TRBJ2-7,CASTPTASYEQYF,TGCGCCAGCACCCCGACAGCCTCCTACGAGCAGTACTTC
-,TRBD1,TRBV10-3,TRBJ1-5,CAIGQGYQPQHF,TGTGCCATTGGACAGGGATATCAGCCCCAGCATTTT
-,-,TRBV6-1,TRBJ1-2,CASSDQGHYGYTF,TGTGCCAGCAGTGATCAGGGCCACTATGGCTACACCTTC
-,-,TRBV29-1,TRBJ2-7,CSVEGDSSYEQYF,TGCAGCGTTGAAGGTGACAGCTCCTACGAGCAGTACTTC
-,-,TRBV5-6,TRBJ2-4,CASSLAPGQSDIQYF,TGTGCCAGCAGCTTGGCCCCAGGGCAGTCGGACATTCAGTACTTC
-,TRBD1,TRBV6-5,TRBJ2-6,CASSTGDGANVLTF,TGTGCCAGCAGTACAGGGGACGGGGCCAACGTCCTGACTTTC
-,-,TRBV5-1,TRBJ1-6,CASSTGRDNSPLHF,TGCGCCAGCAGCACAGGACGTGATAATTCACCCCTCCACTTT
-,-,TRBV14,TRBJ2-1,CASSHGSDNNEQFF,TGTGCCAGCAGCCACGGGTCGGATAACAATGAGCAGTTCTTC
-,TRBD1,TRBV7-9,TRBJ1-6,CSSSLANRGPNSPLHF,TGTTCCAGCAGCTTAGCCAACAGGGGGCCTAATTCACCCCTCCACTTT
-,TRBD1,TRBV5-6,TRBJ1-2,CASSLGQGAGGYTF,TGTGCCAGCAGCTTGGGACAGGGGGCTGGTGGCTACACCTTC
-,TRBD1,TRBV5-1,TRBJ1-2,CASSLYPLDRGSYGYTF,TGCGCCAGCAGCTTGTACCCCCTGGACAGGGGTTCCTATGGCTACACCTTC
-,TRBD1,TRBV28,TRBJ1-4,CASSSGQGGLHEKLFF,TGTGCCAGCAGTTCCGGACAGGGGGGACTCCATGAAAAACTGTTTTTT
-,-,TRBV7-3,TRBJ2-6,CASSPQRAGANVLTF,TGTGCCAGCAGCCCCCAGAGGGCTGGGGCCAACGTCCTGACTTTC
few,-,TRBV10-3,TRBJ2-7,CATGNRLTGPYEQYF,TGTGCCACCGGGAACAGATTGACAGGTCCGTACGAGCAGTACTTC
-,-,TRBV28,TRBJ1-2,CASSPSDGGMRGYTF,TGTGCCAGCAGTCCCTCCGACGGGGGTATGAGGGGCTACACCTTC
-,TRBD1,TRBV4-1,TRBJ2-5,CASSLGMGQETQYF,TGCGCCAGCAGCCTCGGAATGGGACAGGAGACCCAGTACTTC
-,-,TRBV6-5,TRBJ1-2,CATKPDTESSGYTF,TGTGCCACCAAGCCCGACACAGAGTCCTCTGGCTACACCTTC
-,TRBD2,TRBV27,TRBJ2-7,CASSLSGLAGNYEQYF,TGTGCCAGCAGTTTATCCGGACTAGCGGGAAATTACGAGCAGTACTTC
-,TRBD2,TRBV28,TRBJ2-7,CASSPPSGRRASYEQYF,TGTGCCAGCAGCCCACCTAGCGGGAGGAGGGCTAGCTACGAGCAGTACTTC
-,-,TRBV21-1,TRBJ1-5,CASNIYGDIQPQHF,TGTGCCAGCAACATTTACGGGGATATACAGCCCCAGCATTTT
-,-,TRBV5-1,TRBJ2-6,CASDIQGSGANVLTF,TGCGCCAGCGACATACAGGGTTCTGGGGCCAACGTCCTGACTTTC
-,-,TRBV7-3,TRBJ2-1,CASSLTGTYNEQFF,TGTGCCAGCAGCTTAACGGGGACTTACAATGAGCAGTTCTTC
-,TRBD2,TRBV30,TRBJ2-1,CAWSQAGGPDLEQFF,TGTGCCTGGAGTCAGGCGGGGGGGCCCGACTTGGAGCAGTTCTTC
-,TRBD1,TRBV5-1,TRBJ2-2,CASSRGQVISGELFF,TGCGCCAGCAGCCGAGGACAGGTCATCAGCGGGGAGCTGTTTTTT
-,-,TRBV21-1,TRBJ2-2,CAKTVPPLTGELFF,TGTGCCAAGACAGTTCCCCCCCTCACCGGGGAGCTGTTTTTT
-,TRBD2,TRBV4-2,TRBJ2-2,CASSFPSEGTSGGATGELFF,TGTGCCAGCAGCTTCCCCTCTGAGGGGACTAGCGGGGGGGCGACCGGGGAGCTGTTTTTT
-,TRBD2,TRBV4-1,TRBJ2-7,CASSQGVIRSGGSYEQYF,TGCGCCAGCAGCCAAGGCGTGATTCGGTCGGGGGGGTCCTACGAGCAGTACTTC
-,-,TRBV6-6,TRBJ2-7,CASSLEAAYEQYF,TGTGCCAGCAGTTTAGAGGCGGCCTACGAGCAGTACTTC
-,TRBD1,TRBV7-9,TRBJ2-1,CSSSLRTGEQFF,TGTTCCAGCAGCTTGCGGACAGGCGAGCAGTTCTTC
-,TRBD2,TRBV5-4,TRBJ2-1,CASSPRVRSGGFPYNEQFF,TGTGCCAGCAGCCCCCGTGTTAGGAGCGGGGGGTTCCCCTACAATGAGCAGTTCTTC
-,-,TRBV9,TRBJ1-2,CASSVGGGGFGGYTF,TGTGCCAGCAGCGTAGGGGGTGGGGGGTTTGGCGGCTACACCTTC
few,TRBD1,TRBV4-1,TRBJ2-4,CASSQGTGGQYKNIQYF,TGCGCCAGCAGCCAAGGGACAGGGGGGCAATACAAAAACATTCAGTACTTC
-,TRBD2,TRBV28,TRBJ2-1,CASSLILPGLAGKSSYNEQFF,TGTGCCAGCAGTTTAATTCTCCCGGGACTAGCGGGAAAGAGCTCCTACAATGAGCAGTTCTTC
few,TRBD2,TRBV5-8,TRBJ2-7,CASSPGLAGDEQYF,TGTGCCAGCAGTCCGGGACTAGCGGGAGACGAGCAGTACTTC
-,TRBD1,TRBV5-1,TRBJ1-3,CASATGTAGNTIYF,TGCGCCAGCGCCACCGGGACAGCTGGAAACACCATATATTTT
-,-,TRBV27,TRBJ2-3,CASREGAGTDTQYF,TGTGCCAGCAGGGAGGGTGCGGGCACAGATACGCAGTATTTT
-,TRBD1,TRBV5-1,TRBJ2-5,CASSPGTGKETQYF,TGCGCCAGCAGCCCCGGGACAGGGAAAGAGACCCAGTACTTC
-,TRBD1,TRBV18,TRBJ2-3,CASSPGGTGSTDTQYF,TGTGCCAGCTCACCAGGCGGGACAGGGTCCACAGATACGCAGTATTTT